This T cell receptor beta chain originates from a study of cytomegalovirus exposure and HLA in healthy donors. The CDR3 length is 17 residues. Trimming removed 0 bases from V and 3 bases from J, with 15 bases in between. CDR1 and CDR2 from the germline V gene are LGHNA and YSLEER. Donors sampled were nominally healthy, though unrecorded immune exposures were likely. Primers for the PCR totalled 60 Vbeta and 13 Jbeta. The data were produced by immunoSEQ multiplex PCR, yet TCRdb's version contains in-frame clones alone and is incomplete. Here the sample spans about 110,000 clones, 76% being singletons. The receptor's source is a man aged 25-45 years in good health and CMV-seropositive. The V gene is TRBV4-3, the J gene TRBJ1-3; perhaps TRBD1 as D (5 bases). The sequenced sample consisted of PBMCs. CDR3 sequence reads: CASSQEVRGRVGNTIYF. CDR3 DNA sequence: TGCGCCAGCAGCCAAGAGGTGCGGGGGAGGGTTGGAAACACCATATATTTT.